The 20 T cell receptor beta chains reported below all come from one sample, sequenced in a study of cytomegalovirus exposure and HLA in healthy donors. 60 Vbeta and 13 Jbeta primers were used in PCR. The assay was immunoSEQ multiplex PCR, and TCRdb's table has in-frame clones only and misses some. The top ten hold around 3.9% of the sample, which has 100,000 to 150,000 clones, around 78% seen once. The sequenced sample was PBMCs. The receptors were sampled from a man aged 35 to 55 in good health and CMV-seronegative.

J is TRBJ2-1 and V is TRBV7-2; 9 bases line up with TRBD2. The germline gives CDR1 SGHTA, CDR2 FQGNSA. The CDR3 consists of 16 residues. V trimming: 1 base; J trimming: 7 bases; junction bases outside the gene matches: 8. DNA of the CDR3: TGTGCCAGCAGCTTAGGGGGCGGGGGGGCCCTGAATGAGCAGTTCTTC. This encodes CASSLGGGGALNEQFF.

The rearrangement joins TRBV7-2 to TRBJ1-4; 9 nucleotides match TRBD1. With 5 bases clipped from V and 11 bases from J, the junction kept 6 bases outside the gene matches. Per the germline V gene, CDR1 is SGHTA and CDR2 is FQGNSA. The CDR3 spans 13 residues. CDR3 bases: TGTGCCAGCAGCACAGGGGGCGGAGGGAAACTGTTTTTT. The encoded protein is CASSTGGGGKLFF.

This clone appeared a single time. The chain is built from TRBV7-2 and TRBJ2-7; 14 bases align to TRBD2. Losses at the gene ends were 4 bases for V and 2 bases for J; bases not matched to a gene: 4. There are 16 residues in the CDR3. The germline V gene has CDR1 SGHTA and CDR2 FQGNSA. In DNA form, the CDR3 reads TGTGCCAGCAGCTGGGGACTAGCGGGGGCAACCTACGAGCAGTACTTC. Its protein is CASSWGLAGATYEQYF.

The chain recombines TRBV6-5 with TRBJ2-1; maybe TRBD2 (6 bases). Germline values: CDR1 MNHEY, CDR2 SVGAGI. V was pared by 5 bases and J by 5 bases, with 13 bases between. The CDR3 covers 14 residues. Here the CDR3 DNA reads TGTGCCAGCAGTGGGGGGTACCGGGACAATGAGCAGTTCTTC. Protein sequence: CASSGGYRDNEQFF.

The genes are TRBV19 and TRBJ2-1, with TRBD1 matching 7 bases. CDR1 is LNHDA and CDR2 is SQIVND in the germline V gene (reference sequence). V trimming: 5 bases; J trimming: 6 bases; junction bases outside the gene matches: 10. This CDR3 is built from 15 residues. CDR3 residues: CASSFKTRDSNEQFF. CDR3 DNA sequence: TGTGCCAGTAGTTTCAAAACGAGGGACAGCAATGAGCAGTTCTTC. Combining the CDR3 with reference TRBV19 and TRBJ2-1 gives the whole variable domain DGGITQSPKYLFRKEGQNVTLSCEQNLNHDAMYWYRQDPGQGLRLIYYSQIVNDFQKGDIAEGYSVSREKKESFPLTVTSAQKNPTAFYLCASSFKTRDSNEQFFGPGTRLTVL.

This chain uses TRBV2 with TRBJ2-5; 7 bases agree with TRBD1. V lost 8 bases and J lost 5; bases outside the gene matches: 2. The germline V gene encodes CDR1 SNHLY and CDR2 FYNNEI. The CDR3 runs 11 residues. The CDR3 DNA reads as TGTGCCAGCCGACAGGGCGAGACCCAGTACTTC. Its translation: CASRQGETQYF.

The V gene is TRBV5-1, the J gene TRBJ2-1; 10 nucleotides agree with TRBD2. The CDR3 loop spans 16 amino acids. Germline V gene data show CDR1 as SGHRS and CDR2 as YFSETQ. J gave up 8 bases and V 2 bases, and 10 bases lay outside the gene matches. DNA for the CDR3: TGCGCCAGCAGCTTTTCCGTAGCGGGGGGCGGGGATGAGCAGTTCTTC. This codes for CASSFSVAGGGDEQFF.

This clone was recorded only once. The chain has TRBV9 and TRBJ2-3, with 10 bases lining up with TRBD2. The trim removed 4 bases at V and 6 bases at J, leaving 11 bases unmatched. The CDR3 has 16 residues. Germline V gives CDR1 SGDLS, CDR2 YYNGEE. As DNA, the CDR3 is TGTGCCAGCAGCTATACAAGCGGGGGGGCGCAGGATACGCAGTATTTT. Translating it yields CASSYTSGGAQDTQYF.

The rearrangement joins TRBV28 to TRBJ2-7; 7 positions agree with TRBD1. V dropped 10 bases and J dropped 1; count of bases not matched to a gene: 13. This CDR3 is built from 15 residues. CDR1 and CDR2 (germline): MDHEN, SYDVKM. The CDR3 DNA follows: TGTGCCACCTGGAGACCGAGGGGACAGTCCTACGAGCAGTACTTC. Translated: CATWRPRGQSYEQYF.

The gene calls are TRBV6-5 and TRBJ2-7; a possible D gene is TRBD2 (5 bases). Trimming removed 6 bases from V and 4 bases from J, with 16 bases in between. Germline V gene sequence: CDR1 MNHEY, CDR2 SVGAGI. The CDR3 contains 14 residues. DNA for the CDR3: TGTGCCAGCAGCCTCACGGGGAACGTTTACGAGCAGTACTTC. Amino acid sequence: CASSLTGNVYEQYF.

The CDR3 coding sequence is TGTGCCAGCAGCTTCCCAGGGGCTCGGGGCTACACCTTC. Translation: CASSFPGARGYTF. The V gene is TRBV9, the J gene TRBJ1-2, with a weak D call TRBD1 (6 bases). The CDR3 covers 13 residues. Deletions cut 4 bases from V and 8 bases from J, with 15 bases between. Germline V lookup: CDR1 SGDLS, CDR2 YYNGEE.

The CDR3 here is CASSWGQGTGYTF. The CDR3 DNA reads as TGTGCCAGCAGCTGGGGACAGGGTACAGGCTACACCTTC. This chain connects TRBV7-2 to TRBJ1-2; 9 nucleotides agree with TRBD1. The junction had 5 bases not matched to a gene; V was cut back by 4 bases and J by 8 bases. Germline lookup yields CDR1 SGHTA and CDR2 FQGNSA. The CDR3 consists of 13 residues.

V is TRBV20-1 and J is TRBJ2-7, with D uncertain. The germline V gene has CDR1 DFQATT and CDR2 SNEGSKA (reference sequence). The V end was cut by 3 bases, the J end by 5 bases, with 8 bases between. The CDR3 consists of 11 residues. The CDR3 DNA follows: TGCAGTGCTAGTAGAGGTCACGAGCAGTACTTC. Translated, it gives CSASRGHEQYF.

The rearrangement uses TRBV20-1 and TRBJ2-5; D unclear. CDR3 length equals 11 residues. The V end was cut by 6 bases, the J end by 2 bases, with 7 bases between. Germline loops: CDR1 DFQATT, CDR2 SNEGSKA (reference sequence). CDR3 amino acids: CSAIQQETQYF. Written as DNA, the CDR3 is TGCAGTGCCATCCAGCAAGAGACCCAGTACTTC.

A few counts support this clone. In nucleotides, the CDR3 is TGTGCCAGTAGTCTCCCTTATGAAAAACTGTTTTTT. Amino acid sequence: CASSLPYEKLFF. The chain combines TRBV19 with TRBJ1-4, with D hard to call. The V and J ends lost 5 bases and 6 bases respectively, with 7 bases between them. CDR1 and CDR2 (germline): LNHDA, SQIVND (reference sequence). The CDR3 runs 12 residues.

This clone was counted a few times. The rearrangement links TRBV5-5 to TRBJ1-1, with 7 bases aligning to TRBD1. The CDR3 runs to 16 residues. Germline V lookup: CDR1 SGHKS, CDR2 YYEKEE (reference sequence). The ends lost 3 bases at V and 1 base at J; junction bases unmatched: 9. CDR3 DNA sequence: TGTGCCAGCAGCTCGCTATACAGGGGTAAGAACACTGAAGCTTTCTTT. The encoded protein is CASSSLYRGKNTEAFF.

This clone has only a few counts. The chain links TRBV27 to TRBJ2-4; TRBD1 matches at 8 bases. The CDR3 contains 15 residues. Germline CDR1 is MNHEY and CDR2 is SMNVEV (reference sequence). V dropped 6 bases and J dropped 0; count of bases not matched to a gene: 4. The CDR3 sequence is CASRTGGLAKNIQYF. CDR3 DNA sequence: TGTGCCAGCAGAACAGGGGGGTTAGCCAAAAACATTCAGTACTTC.

The sample holds a few counts of this clone. The chain couples TRBV11-2 to TRBJ1-6; 7 bases are a match to TRBD1. The CDR3 loop spans 16 amino acids. The J segment lost 0 bases and the V segment lost 7 bases, leaving 6 bases of the junction unmatched. Per the germline V gene, CDR1 is SGHAT and CDR2 is FQNNGV. The CDR3 protein is CASKWDSSSYNSPLHF. The CDR3 DNA is TGTGCCAGCAAATGGGACAGCAGCTCCTATAATTCACCCCTCCACTTT.

The gene calls are TRBV2 and TRBJ2-1; TRBD2 might be the D (7 bases). Germline V CDR1 and CDR2: SNHLY, FYNNEI. Trimming removed 0 bases at V and 9 bases at J, with 12 bases between. The length of the CDR3 is 14 residues. The CDR3 spells CASSEAVGGLEQFF. CDR3 nucleotide sequence: TGTGCCAGCAGTGAAGCGGTGGGGGGGCTTGAGCAGTTCTTC.

V usage is TRBV5-6 and J usage is TRBJ1-6; 10 positions match TRBD1. From germline, CDR1 is SGHDT and CDR2 YYEEEE. CDR3 length: 14 residues. The J segment lost 8 bases and the V segment lost 6 bases, leaving 5 bases of the junction unmatched. The CDR3 coding sequence is TGTGCCAGCAACCGGGACAGGGGATATTCACCCCTCCACTTT. This translates into CASNRDRGYSPLHF. The entire variable domain, with the rest obtained from reference TRBV5-6 and TRBJ1-6, is as follows: DAGVTQSPTHLIKTRGQQVTLRCSPKSGHDTVSWYQQALGQGPQFIFQYYEEEERQRGNFPDRFSGHQFPNYSSELNVNALLLGDSALYLCASNRDRGYSPLHFGNGTRLTVT.